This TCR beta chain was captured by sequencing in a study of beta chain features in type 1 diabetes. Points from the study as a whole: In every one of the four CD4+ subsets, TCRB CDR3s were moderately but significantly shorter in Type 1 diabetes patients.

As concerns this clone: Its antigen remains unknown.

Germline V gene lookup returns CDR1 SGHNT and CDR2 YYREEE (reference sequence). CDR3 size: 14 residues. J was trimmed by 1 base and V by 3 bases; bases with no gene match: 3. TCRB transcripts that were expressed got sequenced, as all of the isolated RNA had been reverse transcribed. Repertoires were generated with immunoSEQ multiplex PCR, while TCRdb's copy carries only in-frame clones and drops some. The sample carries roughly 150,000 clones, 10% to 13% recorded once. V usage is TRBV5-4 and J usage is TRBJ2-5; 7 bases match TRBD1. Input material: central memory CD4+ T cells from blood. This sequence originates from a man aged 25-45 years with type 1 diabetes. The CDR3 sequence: CASSSGTAQETQYF. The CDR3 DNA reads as TGTGCCAGCAGCTCCGGGACAGCCCAAGAGACCCAGTACTTC.